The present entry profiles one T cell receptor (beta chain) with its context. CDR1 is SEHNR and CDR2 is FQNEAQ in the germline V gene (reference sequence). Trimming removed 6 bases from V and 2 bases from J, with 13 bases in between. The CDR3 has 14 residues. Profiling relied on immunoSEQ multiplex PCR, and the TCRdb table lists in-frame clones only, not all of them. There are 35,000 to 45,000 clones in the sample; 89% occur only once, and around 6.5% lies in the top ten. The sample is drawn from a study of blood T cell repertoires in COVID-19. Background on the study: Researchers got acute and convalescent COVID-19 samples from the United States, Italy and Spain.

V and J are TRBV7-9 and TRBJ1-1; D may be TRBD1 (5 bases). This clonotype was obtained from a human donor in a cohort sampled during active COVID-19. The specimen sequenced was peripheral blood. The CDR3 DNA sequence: TGTGCCAGCAGTTCATCACAGGCAAACACTGAAGCTTTCTTT. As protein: CASSSSQANTEAFF.